The 6 T cell receptor beta chains below were found in one sample sequenced in a study of shared clonotypes between healthy human individuals. The method was immunoSEQ multiplex PCR; TCRdb's version includes in-frame clones alone and lacks a portion of them. The sample lists roughly 2.2 million clones, about 92% occurring once. Sequencing was carried out using naive CD4+ T cells from PBMCs. Subset denoted: CD45RA+ positively selected. The receptors derive from a man between 18 and 35 years old in good health. Some clones in this sample may be carry-over from other donors' samples.

This rearrangement joins TRBV6-1 to TRBJ2-1; D remains ambiguous. The CDR3 consists of 11 residues. Germline V gene data show CDR1 as MNHNS and CDR2 as SASEGT. Between the trimmed V and J ends, which lost 4 bases and 9 bases, there was a span of 7 bases. Here the CDR3 reads CASSVGVEQFF. The CDR3 DNA reads TGTGCCAGCAGTGTGGGCGTTGAGCAGTTCTTC.

This chain joins TRBV28 and TRBJ1-5, with 10 bases that match TRBD1. The CDR3 covers 16 residues. Trimming took 8 bases from V and 9 from J; bases not matched to a gene: 16. The V gene's germline CDR1 is MDHEN and CDR2 SYDVKM. CDR3 nucleotide sequence: TGTGCCAGCGATGACAGGGGGCGCATAGGCGCGGGGCCCCAGCATTTT. It translates to CASDDRGRIGAGPQHF. The full variable domain, with the rest looked up from reference TRBV28 and TRBJ1-5, is DVKVTQSSRYLVKRTGEKVFLECVQDMDHENMFWYRQDPGLGLRLIYFSYDVKMKEKGDIPEGYSVSREKKERFSLILESASTNQTSMYLCASDDRGRIGAGPQHFGDGTRLSIL.

This chain links TRBV7-2 with TRBJ1-2; possibly TRBD1 for D (6 bases). CDR3 size: 15 residues. V lost 5 bases to trimming and J lost 4 bases, with 17 bases between them. From germline, CDR1 is SGHTA and CDR2 FQGNSA. DNA of the CDR3: TGTGCCAGCAGCCAAAGCAGACAGGATCCCTATGGCTACACCTTC. This codes for CASSQSRQDPYGYTF. The entire variable domain, with the rest obtained from reference TRBV7-2 and TRBJ1-2, is as follows: GAGVSQSPSNKVTEKGKDVELRCDPISGHTALYWYRQSLGQGLEFLIYFQGNSAPDKSGLPSDRFSAERTGGSVSTLTIQRTQQEDSAVYLCASSQSRQDPYGYTFGSGTRLTVV.

This chain links TRBV18 with TRBJ1-1; D call uncertain. V was clipped by 0 bases and J by 1 base, with 9 bases between them. The CDR3 extends over 15 amino acids. Looked up from germline, CDR1 is KGHSH and CDR2 is LQKENI. This CDR3 reads CASSPPSTANTEAFF. CDR3 DNA: TGTGCCAGCTCACCACCTTCAACAGCGAACACTGAAGCTTTCTTT.

The rearrangement joins TRBV5-1 to TRBJ2-2; D call uncertain. Germline loops: CDR1 SGHRS, CDR2 YFSETQ. This CDR3 has 16 residues. Trimming removed 2 bases from V and 6 bases from J, with 17 bases in between. The CDR3 DNA reads as TGCGCCAGCAGCTTCCCGTTACAGCACCGCCCCGGGGAGCTGTTTTTT. Translation gives CASSFPLQHRPGELFF.

The V call is TRBV7-2, the J call TRBJ2-5; 8 bases align to TRBD2. The germline V gene has CDR1 SGHTA and CDR2 FQGNSA. Trimming took 5 bases from V and 4 from J; bases not matched to a gene: 12. The CDR3 sequence is 16 residues long. This chain's CDR3 is CASSREGRRAGETQYF. CDR3 sequence (DNA): TGTGCCAGCAGCCGGGAGGGAAGGCGGGCGGGAGAGACCCAGTACTTC.